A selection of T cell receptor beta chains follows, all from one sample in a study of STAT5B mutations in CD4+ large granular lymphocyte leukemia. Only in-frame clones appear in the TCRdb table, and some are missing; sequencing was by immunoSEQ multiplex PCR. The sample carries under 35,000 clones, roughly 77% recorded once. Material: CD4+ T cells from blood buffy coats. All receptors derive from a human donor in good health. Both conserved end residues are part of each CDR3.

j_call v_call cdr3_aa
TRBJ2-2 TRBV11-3 CASSSGLAGARGTGELFF
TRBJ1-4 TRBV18 CASSHPTGSGEKLFF
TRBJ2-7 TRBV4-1 CASSQEGLPQGLQNEQYF
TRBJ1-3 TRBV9 CASSVEGRQGTDTIYF
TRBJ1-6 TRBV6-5 CASSYTSNSPLHF
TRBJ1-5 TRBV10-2 CASSESIRGGPQHF
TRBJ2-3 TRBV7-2 CASRLDGTDTQYF
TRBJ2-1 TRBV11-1 CASSLSTSGRVGEQFF
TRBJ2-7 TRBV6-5 CATKQGNYEQYF
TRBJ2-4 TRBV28 CASSLGTSGAKNIQYF
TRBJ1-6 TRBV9 CASSPRDTSPLHF
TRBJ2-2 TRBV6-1 CASSESPGPNTGELFF
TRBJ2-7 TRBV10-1 CASSVPAPYEQYF
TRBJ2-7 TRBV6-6 CASSSSRYYEQYF
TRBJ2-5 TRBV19 CASSDTAQETQYF
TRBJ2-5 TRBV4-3 CASSQAGGNQETQYF
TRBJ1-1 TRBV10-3 CAISVPGGEAFF
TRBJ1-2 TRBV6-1 CASSEFSLGGYTF
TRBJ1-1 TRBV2 CASSESLPGAFF
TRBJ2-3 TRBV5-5 CASSLSSAKGQTQYF
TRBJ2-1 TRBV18 CASSPTMRRNEQFF
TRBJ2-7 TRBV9 CASSVSSGHEQYF
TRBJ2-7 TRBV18 CASSPRQGNEQYF
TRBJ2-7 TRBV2 CASSVETGSSEQYF
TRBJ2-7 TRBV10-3 CAISDRGRGSIPYEQYF
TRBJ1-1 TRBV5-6 CASSLTVPGPEAFF
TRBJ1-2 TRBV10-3 CAISGDRGNYGYTF
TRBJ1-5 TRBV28 CASSLSIGTESNQPQHF
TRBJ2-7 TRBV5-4 CASSQDRTGHEQYF
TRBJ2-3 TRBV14 CASSLPAGRGDTQYF
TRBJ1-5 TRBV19 CASRHKGQASPQPQHF
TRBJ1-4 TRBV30 CAWTMTGGVTNEKLFF
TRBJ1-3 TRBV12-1 CASSSEGDGNTIYF
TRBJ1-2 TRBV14 CASSQDLGSFNYGYTF
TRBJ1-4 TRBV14 CASSQGGQGNEKLFF
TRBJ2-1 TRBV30 CACRPGPPGDEQFF
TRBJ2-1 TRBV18 CASSPRDLSYNEQFF